This is a list of T cell receptor beta chains from one sample in a study of blood T cell repertoires in COVID-19. Using immunoSEQ multiplex PCR, the repertoire was profiled, and TCRdb retains in-frame clones only, with some absent. The sample lists 50,000 to 70,000 clones; 70% to 80% were seen once. Sample: peripheral blood. These receptors came from a man in his forties or fifties with active or convalescent COVID-19. The CDR3 runs from the conserved cysteine through the conserved F or W. A D gene is named only where the DNA matches it firmly. The size field is filled for only some rows; it gives once, few, many or a size class.

d_call,j_call,v_call,clone_size,cdr3_nt,cdr3_aa
.,TRBJ1-2,TRBV4-2,.,TGTGCCAGCAGCCAAGATCGCAGGGTAGGCTATGGCTACACCTTC,CASSQDRRVGYGYTF
.,TRBJ2-1,TRBV7-9,.,TGTGCCAGCAGCTTTGCAGGGATCGATGAGCAGTTCTTC,CASSFAGIDEQFF
TRBD1,TRBJ1-4,TRBV12-5,once,TGTGCTAGTGGCCCACCCAGGACAGGACCAAATGAAAAACTGTTTTTT,CASGPPRTGPNEKLFF
TRBD1,TRBJ1-2,TRBV29-1,.,TGCAGCGTTGACGACAGGGCGAGATATGGCTACACCTTC,CSVDDRARYGYTF
.,TRBJ1-2,TRBV15,.,TGTGCCACCAGCAGAGACCCTGGAGAAGGCTACACCTTC,CATSRDPGEGYTF
.,TRBJ1-3,TRBV4-1,.,TGCGCCAGCAGCCCCTTAACCTTGCGACAGCGCTACTCTGGAAACACCATATATTTT,CASSPLTLRQRYSGNTIYF
TRBD2,TRBJ2-1,TRBV12-3/TRBV12-4,.,TGTGCCAGCAGTGATCGGACTAGCGGGGCGATCTTC,CASSDRTSGAIF
TRBD2,TRBJ2-7,TRBV11-2,.,TGTGCCAGCAGCATACTAGCGGGAGTCGGATACGAGCAGTACTTC,CASSILAGVGYEQYF
.,TRBJ1-4,TRBV10-3,few,TGTGCCATAAGGGGGTTAGATGAAAAACTGTTTTTT,CAIRGLDEKLFF
TRBD2,TRBJ2-5,TRBV4-2,.,TGTGCCAGCAGCCAAGATGCGGGGCTAGCGGGAGTCGAGACCCAGTACTTC,CASSQDAGLAGVETQYF
TRBD2,TRBJ2-7,TRBV5-1,.,TGCGCCAGCAGCTGGACTAGCGGGAGCCGGGACGAGCAGTACTTC,CASSWTSGSRDEQYF
.,TRBJ1-1,TRBV27,.,TGTGCCAGCAGTTCCGGACAGAACCTAGATGAAGCTTTCTTT,CASSSGQNLDEAFF
TRBD1,TRBJ2-7,TRBV30,.,TGTGCCTGGAGTAAGCGAGACAGGGTAAGCGAGCAGTACTTC,CAWSKRDRVSEQYF
.,TRBJ1-2,TRBV4-1,.,TGCGCCAGCAGCCAAGACAGGGGTTCAAGTGGCTACACCTTC,CASSQDRGSSGYTF
.,TRBJ2-5,TRBV2,.,TGTGCCAGCAGTGGAGAAGAGACCCAGTACTTC,CASSGEETQYF
TRBD1,TRBJ2-7,TRBV11-3,once,TGTGCCAGCAGCTTTACCTCGACAGGGGGCGAGCAGTACTTC,CASSFTSTGGEQYF
.,TRBJ1-6,TRBV28,.,TGTGCCAGCAGTTTACGGGGGGGGATAAGGTCACCCCTCCACTTT,CASSLRGGIRSPLHF
.,TRBJ2-1,TRBV18,few,TGTGCCAGCTCACCTTCAGGACAGATCGGGGTCTTC,CASSPSGQIGVF
TRBD2,TRBJ2-7,TRBV9,.,TGTGCCAGCAGCATCGGACTAGCGGGAGCCGGCCCCAGCTACGAGCAGTACTTC,CASSIGLAGAGPSYEQYF
TRBD1,TRBJ1-1,TRBV19,.,TGTGCCAGTAGTCCGAGGGGGCAAAAGACTGAAGCTTTCTTT,CASSPRGQKTEAFF
.,TRBJ2-7,TRBV7-8,.,TGTGCCAGCAGCTTACTCCGGGACATACCCTACGAGCAGTACTTC,CASSLLRDIPYEQYF
.,TRBJ1-4,TRBV7-2,.,TGTGCCAGCAGCTTTAATGGGGGAGGTAATGAAAAACTGTTTTTT,CASSFNGGGNEKLFF